The 29 T cell receptor beta chains below come from one sample, sequenced in a study of cytomegalovirus exposure and HLA in healthy donors. Primers included in the PCR were 60 Vbeta and 13 Jbeta primers. Sequencing was performed with immunoSEQ multiplex PCR; in TCRdb, only in-frame clones are kept and a portion is missing. Here the sample spans just over 65,000 clones, approximately 80% being singletons. The specimen was PBMCs. The receptors were sampled from a human donor in good health.

The chain links TRBV19 to TRBJ1-6, with 8 nucleotides matching TRBD1. The V segment lost 5 bases and the J segment 7 bases; nucleotides outside the gene matches: 10. In germline, CDR1 is LNHDA, CDR2 SQIVND (reference sequence). The CDR3 totals 16 residues. CDR3 DNA: TGTGCCAGTAGTCCCGGGACAGGCTTGAAGAATTCACCCCTCCACTTT. This translates into CASSPGTGLKNSPLHF.

A note on this clone: This CDR3 is also generated by other DNA sequences in the sample. The chain joins TRBV4-3 to TRBJ1-5; D is undetermined. V lost 3 bases, J lost 11 bases, and 17 bases lay in between. This CDR3 has 14 amino acids. Germline CDR1 LGHNA, CDR2 YSLEER. CDR3 loop: CASSQDTGSAAQHF. The CDR3, as DNA: TGCGCCAGCAGCCAGGATACGGGTTCGGCAGCCCAGCATTTT.

The chain couples TRBV6-5 to TRBJ2-3, with D possibly being TRBD2 (6 bases). V was clipped by 8 bases and J by 8 bases, with 17 bases between them. The CDR3 loop spans 13 amino acids. Per the germline V gene, CDR1 is MNHEY and CDR2 is SVGAGI. The CDR3: CASSDGTGGTQYF. The CDR3 DNA reads TGTGCCAGCTCTGACGGGACCGGGGGTACGCAGTATTTT.

In its sample, this clone was seen a few times. V usage is TRBV4-2 and J usage is TRBJ2-1, with D maybe TRBD2 (5 bases). Trimming removed 0 bases from V and 10 bases from J, with 7 bases in between. The CDR3 length is 12 residues. Germline CDR1 LGHNA, CDR2 YNFKEQ. CDR3 DNA sequence: TGTGCCAGCAGCCAAGATGGGAGAGAGCAGTTCTTC. Translating it yields CASSQDGREQFF.

This chain connects TRBV6-5 to TRBJ1-1; D may be TRBD1 (5 bases). CDR3 length: 15 amino acids. Trimming took 6 bases from V and 5 from J, leaving 19 bases between them. CDR1 is MNHEY and CDR2 is SVGAGI in the germline V gene. The CDR3 coding sequence is TGTGCCAGCAGCCGACTTGGAAGGGGAGGAACTGAAGCTTTCTTT. This codes for CASSRLGRGGTEAFF.

This clone was picked up one time. At one end the junction does not follow the germline gene, possibly because of a read error. This same CDR3 is encoded by further DNA sequences in the sample. The V call is TRBV6-5, the J call TRBJ1-1, with TRBD1 as a possible D gene (5 bases). The CDR3 runs to 15 residues. Looked up from germline, CDR1 is MNHEY and CDR2 is SVGAGI. CDR3 sequence reads: CASSNPLGGENEAFF. The DNA of the CDR3 is TGCGCCAGCAGTAACCCCCTGGGGGGTGAAAATGAAGCTTTCTTT.

The CDR3 is CASTLGGVRYTF. The CDR3, as DNA: TGTGCCAGCACATTAGGGGGGGTTCGCTACACCTTC. This chain uses TRBV2 with TRBJ1-2; a weak D match, TRBD1 (6 bases). In germline, CDR1 is SNHLY, CDR2 FYNNEI. The V gene lost 7 bases and the J gene lost 9 bases, with 15 bases spanning the gap. The CDR3 sequence is 12 residues long. The full variable domain, rest sourced from reference TRBV2 and TRBJ1-2, is EPEVTQTPSHQVTQMGQEVILRCVPISNHLYFYWYRQILGQKVEFLVSFYNNEISEKSEIFDDQFSVERPDGSNFTLKIRSTKLEDSAMYFCASTLGGVRYTFGSGTRLTVV.

This sequence joins TRBV30 and TRBJ2-5; 12 bases match TRBD2. Germline assignment: CDR1 GTSNPN and CDR2 SVGIG (reference sequence). The CDR3 is 14 amino acids. V lost 7 bases to trimming and J lost 4 bases; unmatched junction nucleotides: 7. The CDR3: CAYRLAGAVETQYF. In DNA form, the CDR3 reads TGTGCCTACCGACTAGCGGGAGCGGTAGAGACCCAGTACTTC.

The table lists this clone with a few counts. This chain links TRBV7-9 with TRBJ1-2, with 8 bases fitting TRBD1. The CDR3 loop spans 14 amino acids. The trim removed 1 base at V and 4 bases at J, leaving 2 bases unmatched. Germline CDR1 SEHNR, CDR2 FQNEAQ (reference sequence). The CDR3 here is CASSLGTGTYGYTF. For the CDR3, the DNA is TGTGCCAGCAGCTTAGGGACAGGGACCTATGGCTACACCTTC.

The genes are TRBV19 and TRBJ1-1; 7 nucleotides align to TRBD1. V dropped 8 bases and J dropped 2; count of bases not matched to a gene: 11. The CDR3 totals 15 residues. Germline CDR1 reads LNHDA; CDR2 reads SQIVND (reference sequence). In DNA form, the CDR3 reads TGTGCCAGTCGCTTGACGACAGGGTTTAACACTGAAGCTTTCTTT. It translates to CASRLTTGFNTEAFF.

The rearrangement links TRBV28 to TRBJ1-2; 9 bases line up with TRBD1. CDR1 is MDHEN and CDR2 is SYDVKM in the germline V gene. With V trimmed by 7 bases and J by 8 bases, 11 bases remained unmatched. This CDR3 is 14 amino acids long. Written as DNA, the CDR3 is TGTGCCAGCACTCAATGGGGGACAGGGAGAGGCTACACCTTC. Protein: CASTQWGTGRGYTF.

This clone was seen a few times. The chain recombines TRBV5-1 with TRBJ2-7; 11 positions match TRBD2. J lost 4 bases, V lost 0 bases, and 3 bases had no gene match. Germline-derived CDR1 and CDR2 are SGHRS and YFSETQ. The CDR3 runs to 15 residues. CDR3 coding DNA: TGCGCCAGCAGCTTGGGGGGACTAGCGGCATACGAGCAGTACTTC. Translation: CASSLGGLAAYEQYF.

The rearrangement uses TRBV10-3 and TRBJ2-7; TRBD1 is a possible D gene (6 bases). Germline values: CDR1 ENHRY, CDR2 SYGVKD. CDR3 size: 13 residues. V lost 7 bases to trimming and J lost 3 bases, with 13 bases between them. CDR3 residues: CAINPGEYYEQYF. The CDR3 coding sequence is TGTGCCATCAACCCAGGGGAGTACTACGAGCAGTACTTC.

This clone has more than one count but fewer than ten. The V gene is TRBV19, the J gene TRBJ2-4; D perhaps matches TRBD1 (6 bases). The CDR3 runs 15 residues. Deletions cut 6 bases from V and 1 base from J, with 13 bases between. Germline values: CDR1 LNHDA, CDR2 SQIVND (reference sequence). The CDR3 reads CASRAPGQAKNIQYF. DNA of the CDR3: TGTGCCAGTAGGGCCCCCGGACAGGCCAAAAACATTCAGTACTTC.

The chain carries TRBV6-5 and TRBJ1-5, with a tentative D call TRBD1 (6 bases). Between the trimmed V and J ends, which lost 6 bases and 7 bases, there was a span of 13 bases. The CDR3 totals 13 residues. The germline gives CDR1 MNHEY, CDR2 SVGAGI. This CDR3 reads CASSWTVDQPQHF. The CDR3 nucleotides are TGTGCCAGCAGCTGGACAGTTGACCAGCCCCAGCATTTT.

The chain links TRBV9 to TRBJ2-3, with 9 bases lining up with TRBD1. The CDR3 contains 14 residues. Germline loops: CDR1 SGDLS, CDR2 YYNGEE. The V and J ends lost 4 bases and 1 base, in that order; junction bases with no gene match: 1. The CDR3 DNA is TGTGCCAGCAGCCGGGACAGGGGCACAGATACGCAGTATTTT. This gives the protein CASSRDRGTDTQYF.

This chain connects TRBV6-4 to TRBJ1-6; TRBD1 agrees at 8 bases. This CDR3 is 18 amino acids long. Germline V gives CDR1 MRHNA, CDR2 SNTAGT. V was pared by 3 bases and J by 6 bases, with 13 bases of the junction left unmatched. The CDR3 loop is CASSEVGGQGARNSPLHF. CDR3 nucleotides: TGTGCCAGCAGTGAAGTTGGCGGGCAGGGGGCGCGTAATTCACCCCTCCACTTT.

This clone has only a few counts. V is TRBV6-4 and J is TRBJ2-3; 8 positions agree with TRBD2. The CDR3 length is 13 residues. With V trimmed by 3 bases and J by 6 bases, 2 bases remained unmatched. Per the germline V gene, CDR1 is MRHNA and CDR2 is SNTAGT. The CDR3 nucleotides read TGTGCCAGCAGTGAAGCGGGGGTGGATACGCAGTATTTT. Translation: CASSEAGVDTQYF.

This clone was counted a single time. The gene calls are TRBV27 and TRBJ2-5, with 8 bases fitting TRBD2. The CDR3 has 15 amino acids. Losses at the gene ends were 4 bases for V and 5 bases for J; bases not matched to a gene: 9. Germline CDR1 reads MNHEY; CDR2 reads SMNVEV (reference sequence). Here the CDR3 DNA reads TGTGCCAGCAGTTCCAGCGGGGGCCGGGGGGAGACCCAGTACTTC. Translated, it gives CASSSSGGRGETQYF.

The rearrangement uses TRBV5-6 and TRBJ1-2; D gene unclear. With 4 bases removed from V and 4 bases from J, the gap between germline ends came to 14 bases. Germline CDR1 SGHDT, CDR2 YYEEEE. CDR3 length equals 14 residues. The CDR3 DNA is TGTGCCAGCAGCCCCGCGAAGGGAGGCTATGGCTACACCTTC. Encoded protein: CASSPAKGGYGYTF.

The rearrangement uses TRBV6-5 and TRBJ2-7, with 7 bases lining up with TRBD1. The CDR3 totals 15 residues. With 5 bases clipped from V and 3 bases from J, the junction kept 10 bases outside the gene matches. Per the germline V gene, CDR1 is MNHEY and CDR2 is SVGAGI. For the CDR3, the DNA is TGTGCCAGCAGTCAGGGACAGAATATGTTCTACGAGCAGTACTTC. It encodes CASSQGQNMFYEQYF.

In regard to this clone: Sequence at one end of the junction differs from germline and may be a read error. The chain is built from TRBV18 and TRBJ1-2; 7 bases align to TRBD1. The length of the CDR3 is 15 residues. Germline lookup yields CDR1 KGHSH and CDR2 LQKENI. The CDR3 here is CASSPRDSPNYGYPF. The CDR3 DNA reads TGTGCCAGCTCACCAAGGGACAGTCCTAACTATGGCTACCCCTTC.

This clone was recorded a few times. The gene calls are TRBV19 and TRBJ1-2; D is ambiguous. Trimming shortened V by 5 bases and J by 6 bases, and 10 bases separated the two germline ends. This CDR3 region has 12 residues. In germline, CDR1 is LNHDA, CDR2 SQIVND (reference sequence). The chain's CDR3 is CASSWRGDGYTF. The CDR3 nucleotides are TGTGCCAGTAGTTGGCGAGGAGATGGCTACACCTTC.

This clone was counted only a few times. The chain uses TRBV19 and TRBJ2-2; 7 bases map to TRBD1. V was clipped by 9 bases and J by 0 bases; unmatched bases: 4. The CDR3 spans 14 residues. Germline V lookup: CDR1 LNHDA, CDR2 SQIVND (reference sequence). DNA of the CDR3: TGTGCCAGCCCGACAGGGTCGAACACCGGGGAGCTGTTTTTT. It is translated as CASPTGSNTGELFF. Together with reference TRBV19 and TRBJ2-2, the CDR3 gives the full variable domain: DGGITQSPKYLFRKEGQNVTLSCEQNLNHDAMYWYRQDPGQGLRLIYYSQIVNDFQKGDIAEGYSVSREKKESFPLTVTSAQKNPTAFYLCASPTGSNTGELFFGEGSRLTVL.

CDR3 sequence reads: CASRQGLGETQYF. CDR3 nucleotide sequence: TGTGCCAGCAGGCAGGGGCTCGGGGAGACCCAGTACTTC. V is TRBV2 and J is TRBJ2-5, with TRBD1 as a possible D gene (6 bases). V was shortened by 6 bases and J by 5 bases, with 13 bases between the two germline ends. Germline CDR1 and CDR2: SNHLY and FYNNEI. CDR3 length: 13 residues.

This clone was observed a few times. This chain links TRBV28 with TRBJ1-1; maybe TRBD1 (5 bases). Trimming took off 5 bases at V and 2 bases at J, with 12 bases between the two ends. Germline CDR1 MDHEN, CDR2 SYDVKM. This CDR3 region has 14 residues. This CDR3 is CASSPPQGNTEAFF. In DNA form, the CDR3 reads TGTGCCAGCAGTCCACCCCAGGGTAACACTGAAGCTTTCTTT. Variable domain in full (rest from reference TRBV28 and TRBJ1-1): DVKVTQSSRYLVKRTGEKVFLECVQDMDHENMFWYRQDPGLGLRLIYFSYDVKMKEKGDIPEGYSVSREKKERFSLILESASTNQTSMYLCASSPPQGNTEAFFGQGTRLTVV.

This clone was counted a few times. The gene calls are TRBV6-1 and TRBJ1-5, with D hard to call. This CDR3 spans 15 amino acids. V was pared by 2 bases and J by 9 bases, with 17 bases between. Germline V gene sequence: CDR1 MNHNS, CDR2 SASEGT. CDR3 DNA: TGTGCCAGCAGTGAACGGGAGAGTGGGTCTGGGCCCCAGCATTTT. Amino acid sequence: CASSERESGSGPQHF.

The table lists this clone with a count of one. The chain combines TRBV12-5 with TRBJ2-5; weak D call: TRBD2 (5 bases). This CDR3 region has 13 residues. Germline CDR1 reads LGHNT; CDR2 reads FRNRAP. V was shortened by 5 bases and J by 4 bases, with 11 bases between the two germline ends. CDR3 bases: TGTGCTAGTGGTCTGAGGGAAGCAGAGACCCAGTACTTC. It yields the protein CASGLREAETQYF.

This clone occurred a few times. V and J are TRBV5-4 and TRBJ1-1; D call uncertain. Germline loops: CDR1 SGHNT, CDR2 YYREEE (reference sequence). The V end lost 4 bases, the J end lost 2 bases, and 12 bases lay between the germline ends. The CDR3 loop spans 14 amino acids. Written as DNA, the CDR3 is TGTGCCAGCAGCGCGGGTTATTCAAACACTGAAGCTTTCTTT. Translated, it gives CASSAGYSNTEAFF.